A selection of T cell receptor beta chains follows, all from one sample in a study of blood T cell repertoires in COVID-19. Only in-frame clones appear in the TCRdb table, and some are missing; sequencing was by immunoSEQ multiplex PCR. The table records around 250,000 clones, roughly 84% of them present only once. What was sequenced was peripheral blood. These receptor sequences come from a woman aged 40 to 55 who had recovered from COVID-19. CDR3s include the opening cysteine and the closing phenylalanine or tryptophan. A D gene is named only where the DNA matches it firmly. Clone size is not always given. Where it is, it says once, few, many or a class for expanded clones.

j_call v_call clone_size d_call cdr3_aa cdr3_nt
TRBJ2-3 TRBV19 NA TRBD1 CASRDRDTDTQYF TGTGCCAGTAGAGACAGGGACACAGATACGCAGTATTTT
TRBJ2-7 TRBV19 NA TRBD1 CASSVRDRAGYEQYF TGTGCCAGTAGTGTCCGGGACAGGGCAGGTTATGAGCAGTACTTC
TRBJ2-2 TRBV4-1 NA NA CASKQANTGELFF TGCGCCAGCAAACAGGCCAACACCGGGGAGCTGTTTTTT
TRBJ2-7 TRBV19 NA NA CASSILPAPGNEQYF TGTGCCAGTAGTATACTACCGGCACCAGGGAACGAGCAGTACTTC
TRBJ2-2 TRBV6-6 NA TRBD2 CASSREGREYTGELFF TGTGCCAGCAGTCGGGAGGGTAGGGAATACACCGGGGAGCTGTTTTTT
TRBJ2-7 TRBV19 NA TRBD2 CASSITGGPHEQYF TGTGCCAGTAGTATTACGGGGGGGCCCCACGAGCAGTACTTC
TRBJ1-5 TRBV19 NA NA CASSTLNSNQPQHF TGTGCCAGTAGTACCCTAAATAGCAATCAGCCCCAGCATTTT
TRBJ2-3 TRBV29-1 NA TRBD1 CSGHRQGTDTQYF TGCAGCGGACACAGACAGGGGACAGATACGCAGTATTTT
TRBJ2-7 TRBV5-1 NA NA CASSLFGGLEQYF TGCGCCAGCAGCTTGTTTGGAGGGCTCGAGCAGTACTTC
TRBJ1-6 TRBV4-1 NA NA CASCTGPGFCLDNSPLHF TGCGCCAGCTGCACAGGGCCGGGATTCTGTCTAGATAATTCACCCCTCCACTTT
TRBJ2-1 TRBV18 NA NA CASSPSYTNAGEQFF TGTGCCAGCTCACCATCGTACACCAACGCTGGCGAGCAGTTCTTC
TRBJ1-1 TRBV25-1 once NA CASSELHGGYTEAFF TGTGCCAGCAGTGAATTACATGGCGGTTACACTGAAGCTTTCTTT
TRBJ1-2 TRBV15 NA TRBD1 CATSSYEGTANYGYTF TGTGCCACCAGCAGCTACGAGGGGACAGCTAACTATGGCTACACCTTC
TRBJ1-3 TRBV14 NA NA CASSQVRGGRNTIYF TGTGCCAGCAGCCAAGTGCGGGGGGGTCGAAACACCATATATTTT
TRBJ2-7 TRBV6-5 many TRBD1 CASSYSGTGIYEQYF TGTGCCAGCAGTTACTCAGGGACAGGGATTTACGAGCAGTACTTC
TRBJ1-2 TRBV4-2 NA NA CASSQGFEGGYGYTF TGTGCCAGCAGCCAAGGTTTCGAGGGAGGCTATGGCTACACCTTC
TRBJ2-2 TRBV2 NA NA CASNPQGTGELFF TGTGCCAGCAATCCACAGGGAACCGGGGAGCTGTTTTTT
TRBJ1-5 TRBV2 NA NA CASSVRQNSNQPQHF TGTGCCAGCAGTGTACGACAGAATAGCAATCAGCCCCAGCATTTT
TRBJ1-5 TRBV9 NA TRBD1 CASSVGDRAEDNQPQHF TGTGCCAGCAGCGTAGGGGACAGGGCCGAGGACAATCAGCCCCAGCATTTT
TRBJ2-7 TRBV2 NA TRBD1 CASRGTGGRYEQYF TGTGCCAGCAGAGGGACAGGGGGAAGATACGAGCAGTACTTC